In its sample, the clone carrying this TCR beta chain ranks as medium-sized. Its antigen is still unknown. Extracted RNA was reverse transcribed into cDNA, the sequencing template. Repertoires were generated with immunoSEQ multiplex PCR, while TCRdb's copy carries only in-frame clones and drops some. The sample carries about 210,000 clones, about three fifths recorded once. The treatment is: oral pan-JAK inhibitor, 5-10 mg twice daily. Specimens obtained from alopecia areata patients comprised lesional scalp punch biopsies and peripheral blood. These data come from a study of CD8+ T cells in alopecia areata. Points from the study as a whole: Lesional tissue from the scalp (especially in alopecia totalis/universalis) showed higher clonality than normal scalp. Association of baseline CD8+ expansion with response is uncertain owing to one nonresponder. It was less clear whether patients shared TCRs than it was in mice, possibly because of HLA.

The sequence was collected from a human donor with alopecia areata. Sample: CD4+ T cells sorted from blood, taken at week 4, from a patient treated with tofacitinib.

The CDR3, as DNA: TGTGCCAGCAGCTCCGGGACAGGGATGGAGCGGGAGCAGTTCTTC. Its translation is CASSSGTGMEREQFF. V is TRBV7-9 and J is TRBJ2-1, with TRBD1 identical over 9 bases. CDR3 length equals 15 residues. J gave up 10 bases and V 4 bases, and 11 bases lay outside the gene matches. CDR1 and CDR2 from the germline V gene are SEHNR and FQNEAQ (reference sequence).